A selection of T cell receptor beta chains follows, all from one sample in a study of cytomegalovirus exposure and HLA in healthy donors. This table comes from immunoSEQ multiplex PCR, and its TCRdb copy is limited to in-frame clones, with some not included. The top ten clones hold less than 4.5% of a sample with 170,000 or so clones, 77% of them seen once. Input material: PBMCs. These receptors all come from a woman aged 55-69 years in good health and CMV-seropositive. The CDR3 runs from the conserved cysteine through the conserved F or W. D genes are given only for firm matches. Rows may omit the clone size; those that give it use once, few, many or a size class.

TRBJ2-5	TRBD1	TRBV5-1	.	TGCGCCAGCAGCCTATTGACAGGGGACCCCCAAGAGACCCAGTACTTC	CASSLLTGDPQETQYF
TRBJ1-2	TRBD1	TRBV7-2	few	TGTGCCAGCAGAACTTCGACAGGGGGCGGCTACACCTTC	CASRTSTGGGYTF
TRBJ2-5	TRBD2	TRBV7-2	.	TGTGCCAGCAGCTTAGGACTAGCGGGGGGGGATCAAGAGACCCAGTACTTC	CASSLGLAGGDQETQYF
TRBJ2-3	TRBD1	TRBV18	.	TGTGCCAGCTCACCTGACAGGGTTACCACAGATACGCAGTATTTT	CASSPDRVTTDTQYF
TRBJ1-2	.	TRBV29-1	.	TGCAGCGTTGAGATGGATAGGAGGTATGGCTACACCTTC	CSVEMDRRYGYTF
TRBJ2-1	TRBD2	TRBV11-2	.	TGTGCCAGCAGCCATCTGAGCGGGGGGCTCTACAATGAGCAGTTCTTC	CASSHLSGGLYNEQFF
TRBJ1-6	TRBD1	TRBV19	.	TGTGCCAGTAGATCGAGACTGACAGGGGATAATTCACCCCTCCACTTT	CASRSRLTGDNSPLHF
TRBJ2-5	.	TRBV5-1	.	TGCGCCAGCACCTCCTCGGGAGTCCAAGAGACCCAGTACTTC	CASTSSGVQETQYF
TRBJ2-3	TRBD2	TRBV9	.	TGTGCCAGCAGCGTCACTGGGACTAGCGGGGGGCGGGCAGATACGCAGTATTTT	CASSVTGTSGGRADTQYF
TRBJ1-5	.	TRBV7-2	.	TGTGCCAGCAGACTAACAGGGCGGTATAGCAATCAGCCCCAGCATTTT	CASRLTGRYSNQPQHF
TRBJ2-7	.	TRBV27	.	TGTGCCAGCAGTTGGTCCAGGGTACTGAGCGAGCAGTACTTC	CASSWSRVLSEQYF
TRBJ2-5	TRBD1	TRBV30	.	TGTGCCTTACTCCCGGGACAGGGGGTAGGAGAGACCCAGTACTTC	CALLPGQGVGETQYF
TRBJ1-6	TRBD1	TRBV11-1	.	TGTGCCAGCAGCCTGGGACAGGGGTATAATTCACCCCTCCACTTT	CASSLGQGYNSPLHF
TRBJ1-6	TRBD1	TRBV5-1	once	TGCGCCAGCAGCTTGACTGGGACAGGCGGGAATTCACCCCTCCACTTT	CASSLTGTGGNSPLHF
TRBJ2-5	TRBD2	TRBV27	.	TGTGCCAGCAGTCTCCGGACTAGCGGGAGGTTAGAGACCCAGTACTTC	CASSLRTSGRLETQYF
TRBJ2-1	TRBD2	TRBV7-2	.	TGTGCCAGCAGACGGGGACTAGCGGGGGGGAATGAGCAGTTCTTC	CASRRGLAGGNEQFF
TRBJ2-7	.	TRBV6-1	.	TGTGCCAGCATAGCGACCGCCCGCTCCTACGAGCAGTACTTC	CASIATARSYEQYF
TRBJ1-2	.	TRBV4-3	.	TGCGCCAGCAGCCAAGATACAGGGAGAGTTGGCTACACCTTC	CASSQDTGRVGYTF
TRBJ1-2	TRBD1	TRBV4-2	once	TGTGCCAGCAGCCAAGATTCGAACAGGGGGCTTTCGGGGGGCTACACCTTC	CASSQDSNRGLSGGYTF
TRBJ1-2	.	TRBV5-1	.	TGCGCCAGCATGGAGGGTCAGGACTATGGCTACACCTTC	CASMEGQDYGYTF
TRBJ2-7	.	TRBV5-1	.	TGCGCCAGCAGCTTGGTCCCAGGGGTCTACGAGCAGTACTTC	CASSLVPGVYEQYF
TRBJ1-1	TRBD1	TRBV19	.	TGTGCCAGAGGACCCCAAACTCGGACAGGGAGGAACACTGAAGCTTTCTTT	CARGPQTRTGRNTEAFF